What follows describes a single T cell receptor (beta chain). Indicated treatment: around 19 received Ad26.COV2.S at low or high dose, single or two shots; about 5 received placebo; per-sample allocation not given. On day 63 after the first injection, vaccine and placebo recipients gave samples. What was given as vaccine was an Ad26 vector encoding Wuhan-strain SARS-CoV-2 spike. This entry belongs to a study of Ad26.COV2.S vaccination and SARS-CoV-2 variants. Method: immunoSEQ multiplex PCR; TCRdb's copy keeps in-frame clones and lacks some. This table has approximately 300,000 clones, 85% to 90% appearing once. Germline-derived CDR1 and CDR2 are LGHDT and YNNKEL (reference sequence). The V end was cut by 0 bases, the J end by 4 bases, with 9 bases between. There are 14 residues in the CDR3.

Specimen: peripheral blood, collected in a trial of Ad26.COV2.S vaccine versus placebo. The rearrangement joins TRBV3-1 (or the pseudogene TRBV3-2) to TRBJ1-2; possible D gene TRBD1, 6 bases. The TCR sequence derives from a person aged 18 to 59 who received the Ad26.COV2.S COVID-19 vaccine or a placebo. CDR3 nucleotides: TGTGCCAGCAGCCAAGAAGGCAGGGGCTATGGCTACACCTTC. Translation gives CASSQEGRGYGYTF.